The clone carrying this T cell receptor beta chain was seen more than once but under ten times. Arm-PCR of CDR3 regions and iRepertoire HTBI primers were the basis on which TCR beta libraries were built. TCRdb itself ran the multiplex PCR reads through MiXCR, one entry per CDR3 protein. This table holds more than 350,000 distinct CDR3 sequences, about 21% found once. This sample was taken from a study of regulatory T cells in long-lasting Graves disease. Sample time point: persistent/refractory GD, antithyroid drugs over 5 years with positive TRAb. The authors made the TCR library using RNA they extracted from PBMCs. The source was peripheral blood mononuclear cells (PBMCs), collected when the disease was refractory, from a patient treated with antithyroid drugs. This receptor was taken from a female donor with Graves disease.

As DNA, the CDR3 is TGTGCCAGCAGCCCCGGGAACATTCAGTACTTC. It codes for CASSPGNIQYF. The chain couples TRBV11-2 to TRBJ2-4; no clear D. Germline values: CDR1 SGHAT, CDR2 FQNNGV. The CDR3 contains 11 residues. The V end lost 5 bases, the J end lost 7 bases, and 6 bases lay between the germline ends.